Below, 3 T cell receptor beta chains from the same sample are listed, as sequenced in a study of control samples from healthy donors and cancer patients. This table comes from immunoSEQ multiplex PCR, and its TCRdb copy is limited to in-frame clones, with some not included. The profile shows under 150,000 clones, 85% to 95% of them singletons. Sequenced: PBMCs. The receptor source for this set is a man between 50 and 59 years old with head and neck cancer.

The rearrangement links TRBV3-1 (or the pseudogene TRBV3-2) to TRBJ1-2, with TRBD1 matching 7 bases. Trimming at V came to 2 bases and at J to 3 bases, leaving 3 bases not matched to a gene. The CDR3 has 14 amino acids. Germline CDR1 reads LGHDT; CDR2 reads YNNKEL (reference sequence). In DNA, the CDR3 is TGTGCCAGCAGCCAACAGGGGGTCGACTATGGCTACACCTTC. Translated, it gives CASSQQGVDYGYTF.

The rearrangement joins TRBV21-1 to TRBJ2-5; the table's D call TRBD1 went unverified against the DNA. TRBV21-1 is flagged as a pseudogene. This CDR3 has 13 amino acids. CDR3 amino acids: CASSNSGQETQYF. Written as DNA, the CDR3 is TGTGCCAGCAGTAACAGTGGCCAAGAGACCCAGTACTTC.

The genes are TRBV7-9 and TRBJ1-1; D unclear. Deletions cut 4 bases from V and 7 bases from J, with 16 bases between. Germline-derived CDR1 and CDR2 are SEHNR and FQNEAQ (reference sequence). This CDR3 comprises 14 residues. The DNA for the CDR3 is TGTGCCAGCAGCTCAATGTACGGGAGAAGTGAAGCTTTCTTT. Translating gives CASSSMYGRSEAFF.